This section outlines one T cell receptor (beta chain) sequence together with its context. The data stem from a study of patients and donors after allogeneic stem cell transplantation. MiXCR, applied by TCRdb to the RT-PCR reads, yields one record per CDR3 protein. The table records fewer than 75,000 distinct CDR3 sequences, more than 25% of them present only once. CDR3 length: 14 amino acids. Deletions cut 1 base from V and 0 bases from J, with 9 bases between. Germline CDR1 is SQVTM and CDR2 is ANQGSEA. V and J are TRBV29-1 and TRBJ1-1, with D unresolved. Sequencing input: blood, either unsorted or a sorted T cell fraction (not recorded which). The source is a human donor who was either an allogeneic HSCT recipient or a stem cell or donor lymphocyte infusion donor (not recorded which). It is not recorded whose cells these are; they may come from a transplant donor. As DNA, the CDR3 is TGCAGCGTTGAAGGCGCTACAGTGAACACTGAAGCTTTCTTT. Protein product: CSVEGATVNTEAFF. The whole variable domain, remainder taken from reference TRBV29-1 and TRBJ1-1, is SAVISQKPSRDICQRGTSLTIQCQVDSQVTMMFWYRQQPGQSLTLIATANQGSEATYESGFVIDKFPISRPNLTFSTLTVSNMSPEDSSIYLCSVEGATVNTEAFFGQGTRLTVV.